What follows are 26 T cell receptor beta chains derived from one specimen sequenced in a study of blood T cell repertoires in COVID-19. TCRdb keeps only in-frame clones here, not all; method: immunoSEQ multiplex PCR. The sample records 150,000 to 200,000 clones, around 87% being singletons. Sequencing was carried out using peripheral blood. The receptors were gathered from a woman of 80 years or more in a cohort sampled during active or convalescent COVID-19.

The gene calls are TRBV24-1 and TRBJ2-2, with TRBD2 matching over 10 bases. The CDR3 contains 18 residues. J lost 2 bases, V lost 4 bases, and 9 bases had no gene match. CDR1 and CDR2 from the germline V gene are KGHDR and SFDVKD. The CDR3 reads CATSDPGLAELNTGELFF. The CDR3 region has the DNA TGTGCCACCAGTGACCCAGGACTAGCGGAGCTAAACACCGGGGAGCTGTTTTTT.

The chain carries TRBV9 and TRBJ1-2; the D gene is possibly TRBD1 (6 bases). Per the germline V gene, CDR1 is SGDLS and CDR2 is YYNGEE. Trimming removed 4 bases from V and 5 bases from J, with 15 bases in between. The CDR3 extends over 14 amino acids. In DNA form, the CDR3 reads TGTGCCAGCAGCCCTATAACAGGGACGTATGGCTACACCTTC. Amino acid sequence: CASSPITGTYGYTF.

This chain uses TRBV19 with TRBJ2-3; 10 bases are a match to TRBD2. Germline CDR1 is LNHDA and CDR2 is SQIVND (reference sequence). The CDR3 is 17 amino acids. After removal of 4 bases from V and 5 bases from J, the junction contained 12 bases not matched to a gene. DNA for the CDR3: TGTGCCAGTAGTACCCCCTCGGCTAGCGGGAGTATAGATACGCAGTATTTT. Translating gives CASSTPSASGSIDTQYF.

V and J are TRBV3-1 (or the pseudogene TRBV3-2) and TRBJ1-1; TRBD1 might be the D (5 bases). The CDR3 is 13 residues long. Deletions cut 4 bases from V and 3 bases from J, with 9 bases between. The germline V gene has CDR1 LGHDT and CDR2 YNNKEL (reference sequence). The CDR3, as DNA: TGTGCCAGCAGCCCGGGGGGGGACACTGAAGCTTTCTTT. This sequence encodes CASSPGGDTEAFF.

This clone turned up a few times. This sequence joins TRBV5-1 and TRBJ1-1, with 11 bases aligning to TRBD1. The CDR3 consists of 15 residues. After removal of 4 bases from V and 4 bases from J, the junction contained 6 bases not matched to a gene. CDR1 is SGHRS, CDR2 YFSETQ, per germline. CDR3 amino acids: CASSTDRGLGTEAFF. As DNA, the CDR3 is TGCGCCAGCAGCACGGACAGGGGGCTGGGCACTGAAGCTTTCTTT.

V usage is TRBV5-1 and J usage is TRBJ2-2; weak D call: TRBD1 (5 bases). Germline V CDR1 and CDR2: SGHRS, YFSETQ. V was pared by 3 bases and J by 4 bases, with 10 bases between. The CDR3 covers 14 residues. CDR3 region: CASSSTEVTGELFF. CDR3 nucleotide sequence: TGCGCCAGCAGCTCGACAGAAGTCACCGGGGAGCTGTTTTTT.

V gene TRBV5-4 combines with J gene TRBJ2-3; 8 positions agree with TRBD2. Germline V gene lookup returns CDR1 SGHNT and CDR2 YYREEE (reference sequence). Trimming removed 6 bases from V and 5 bases from J; junction bases left unmatched: 11. This CDR3 has 15 amino acids. DNA for the CDR3: TGTGCCAGCAATCTCGGGGGGGAGGAAGGAGATACGCAGTATTTT. Translating it yields CASNLGGEEGDTQYF.

The rearrangement uses TRBV27 and TRBJ2-7; 9 bases match TRBD1. V shed 4 bases and J 4 bases; nucleotides not matched to a gene: 5. Per germline, CDR1 MNHEY and CDR2 SMNVEV (reference sequence). The CDR3 runs 14 residues. The DNA for the CDR3 is TGTGCCAGCAGTTGGGGACAGGGTGCTTACGAGCAGTACGTC. Translating gives CASSWGQGAYEQYV.

The J gene is TRBJ1-4, the V gene TRBV5-1; the match to TRBD1 covers 7 bases. CDR1 is SGHRS, CDR2 YFSETQ, per germline. This CDR3 region has 15 residues. V gave up 4 bases and J gave up 4 bases; unmatched junction bases: 7. The DNA of the CDR3 is TGCGCCAGCAGCCCCGGGGACAGTAATAATGAAAAACTGTTTTTT. As protein: CASSPGDSNNEKLFF.

The chain joins TRBV28 to TRBJ1-6; 8 bases fit TRBD1. Losses at the gene ends were 5 bases for V and 13 bases for J; bases not matched to a gene: 22. The CDR3 consists of 18 residues. Germline V gene sequence: CDR1 MDHEN, CDR2 SYDVKM. CDR3 sequence (DNA): TGTGCCAGCAGTGCAGATTGGGGGACAGGCCCGTTTTTCATCCCCCTCCACTTT. Its translation is CASSADWGTGPFFIPLHF.

The CDR3 here is CASSSQGFNHNEQFF. In DNA, the CDR3 is TGTGCCAGCAGCAGCCAGGGGTTTAATCACAATGAGCAGTTCTTC. The rearrangement joins TRBV5-4 to TRBJ2-1, with D perhaps matching TRBD1 (6 bases). Germline CDR1 is SGHNT and CDR2 is YYREEE (reference sequence). Deletions cut 4 bases from V and 5 bases from J, with 16 bases between. The CDR3 is made up of 15 amino acids.

The rearrangement uses TRBV9 and TRBJ2-3; perhaps TRBD2 as D (7 bases). The CDR3 is made up of 16 amino acids. V shed 0 bases and J shed 3 bases, with 14 bases lying between them. Germline V gene sequence: CDR1 SGDLS, CDR2 YYNGEE. The CDR3 coding sequence is TGTGCCAGCAGCGTAGTTGGTGGGGGGGCAACAGATACGCAGTATTTT. Translated, it gives CASSVVGGGATDTQYF.

Only one count was recorded for this clone. V is TRBV7-2 and J is TRBJ2-1; D perhaps matches TRBD2 (6 bases). Germline assignment: CDR1 SGHTA and CDR2 FQGNSA. The CDR3 has 14 residues. Deletions cut 1 base from V and 8 bases from J, with 12 bases between. This CDR3 reads CASSLGGRRDEQFF. As DNA, the CDR3 is TGTGCCAGCAGCTTAGGGGGTAGGAGGGATGAGCAGTTCTTC.

V gene TRBV18 combines with J gene TRBJ2-7; 9 bases are shared with TRBD1. The trim removed 6 bases at V and 7 bases at J, leaving 7 bases unmatched. Germline V gene data show CDR1 as KGHSH and CDR2 as LQKENI. The CDR3 covers 13 residues. The CDR3 nucleotides read TGTGCCAGCTCGACACAGGGGGCGGAAGAGCAGTACGTC. Its translation: CASSTQGAEEQYV.

The chain joins TRBV24-1 to TRBJ2-7; TRBD1 matches 10 bases. The CDR3 is 14 residues long. CDR1 and CDR2 from the germline V gene are KGHDR and SFDVKD. Trimming cost V 1 base and J 7 bases; bases outside gene matches: 3. The CDR3, as DNA: TGTGCCACCAGTGATTTCGGGGACAGGGGAGAGCAGTACTTC. Encoded protein: CATSDFGDRGEQYF.

The chain employs TRBV7-9 and TRBJ2-1; 9 bases fit TRBD1. This CDR3 has 17 amino acids. Losses at the gene ends were 8 bases for V and 1 base for J; bases not matched to a gene: 12. Germline V gene sequence: CDR1 SEHNR, CDR2 FQNEAQ (reference sequence). In nucleotides, the CDR3 is TGTGCCAGCGGTCACAGCTTAGGACAGGGGTCCTACAATGAGCAGTTCTTC. It is translated as CASGHSLGQGSYNEQFF.

The rearrangement links TRBV12-5 to TRBJ2-3; TRBD1 matches 10 bases. Germline V gene sequence: CDR1 LGHNT, CDR2 FRNRAP. V was clipped by 6 bases and J by 5 bases; unmatched bases: 5. The CDR3 is 14 residues long. CDR3 region: CASGPGQGVDTQYF. The CDR3 nucleotides are TGTGCTAGTGGCCCTGGACAGGGGGTAGATACGCAGTATTTT.

The chain has TRBV23-1 and TRBJ1-4; weak D call: TRBD1 (5 bases). TRBV23-1 is reported as an ORF; its role is uncertain. The V end lost 7 bases, the J end lost 17 bases, and 11 bases lay between the germline ends. The length of the CDR3 is 9 residues. DNA of the CDR3: TGCGCCAGCACAGGGATTGGTTTTTTT. Encoded protein: CASTGIGFF.

This clone was recorded a few times. V gene TRBV4-3 combines with J gene TRBJ1-6, with TRBD1 as a possible D gene (6 bases). Germline CDR1 is LGHNA and CDR2 is YSLEER. V was pared by 0 bases and J by 10 bases, with 13 bases between. The CDR3 is made up of 15 amino acids. The DNA of the CDR3 is TGCGCCAGCAGCCAAGATGTCGCAGGGGAATCACCCCTCCACTTT. This sequence encodes CASSQDVAGESPLHF.

This sequence joins TRBV6-2 or TRBV6-3 and TRBJ1-1, with a possible D match to TRBD1 (6 bases). This CDR3 spans 13 amino acids. Trimming removed 2 bases at V and 6 bases at J, with 10 bases between. Germline V gene lookup returns CDR1 MNHEY and CDR2 SVGEGT. The CDR3 loop reads CASSYTGTSEAFF. DNA for the CDR3: TGTGCCAGCAGTTACACCGGGACATCTGAAGCTTTCTTT.

The V and J genes are TRBV9 and TRBJ2-5; D might be TRBD2 (6 bases). This CDR3 has 14 amino acids. The germline gives CDR1 SGDLS, CDR2 YYNGEE. V lost 0 bases and J 5 bases, leaving 11 bases between the germline ends. CDR3 nucleotides: TGTGCCAGCAGCGTAGGTGGGGGGTTTGAGACCCAGTACTTC. Translated: CASSVGGGFETQYF.

This chain joins TRBV13 and TRBJ2-1; perhaps TRBD2 as D (6 bases). The CDR3 covers 16 residues. The germline V gene encodes CDR1 PRHDT and CDR2 FYEKMQ (reference sequence). V dropped 5 bases and J dropped 5 bases, with 19 bases sitting between them. CDR3 loop: CASSLWTTRKNNEQFF. The CDR3 DNA is TGTGCCAGCAGCCTGTGGACTACCAGGAAAAACAATGAGCAGTTCTTC.

A word on this clone: Other DNA sequences from this sample encode an identical CDR3 as well. This chain connects TRBV29-1 to TRBJ1-2; D perhaps matches TRBD1 (6 bases). The CDR3 length is 13 residues. From germline, CDR1 is SQVTM and CDR2 ANQGSEA. CDR3 amino acids: CRGGGGGAYGYTF. Written as DNA, the CDR3 is TGCCGCGGCGGGGGAGGGGGGGCGTATGGCTACACCTTC.

The V call is TRBV5-4, the J call TRBJ2-1; 10 bases match TRBD2. The length of the CDR3 is 16 residues. Unmatched junction bases numbered 9, after V lost 4 bases and J lost 5 bases. Germline V gene data show CDR1 as SGHNT and CDR2 as YYREEE (reference sequence). The DNA for the CDR3 is TGTGCCAGCAGCCGGACACTAGCGGGGATTCACAATGAGCAGTTCTTC. Amino acid sequence: CASSRTLAGIHNEQFF.

The chain links TRBV5-5 to TRBJ2-7; 9 bases agree with TRBD1. The ends lost 6 bases at V and 4 bases at J; junction bases unmatched: 11. From germline, CDR1 is SGHKS and CDR2 YYEKEE (reference sequence). This CDR3 is built from 15 residues. The CDR3 region has the DNA TGTGCCAGCACCGACTTCGGACAGGGGAAATACGAGCAGTACGTC. It translates to CASTDFGQGKYEQYV.

The chain carries TRBV11-2 and TRBJ2-5, with TRBD2 matching over 8 bases. The germline gives CDR1 SGHAT, CDR2 FQNNGV. V lost 5 bases and J lost 2; bases outside the gene matches: 13. CDR3 size: 17 residues. CDR3 sequence: CASSPSGGVLGQETQYF. CDR3 DNA sequence: TGTGCCAGCAGCCCATCCGGGGGGGTCTTAGGACAAGAGACCCAGTACTTC.